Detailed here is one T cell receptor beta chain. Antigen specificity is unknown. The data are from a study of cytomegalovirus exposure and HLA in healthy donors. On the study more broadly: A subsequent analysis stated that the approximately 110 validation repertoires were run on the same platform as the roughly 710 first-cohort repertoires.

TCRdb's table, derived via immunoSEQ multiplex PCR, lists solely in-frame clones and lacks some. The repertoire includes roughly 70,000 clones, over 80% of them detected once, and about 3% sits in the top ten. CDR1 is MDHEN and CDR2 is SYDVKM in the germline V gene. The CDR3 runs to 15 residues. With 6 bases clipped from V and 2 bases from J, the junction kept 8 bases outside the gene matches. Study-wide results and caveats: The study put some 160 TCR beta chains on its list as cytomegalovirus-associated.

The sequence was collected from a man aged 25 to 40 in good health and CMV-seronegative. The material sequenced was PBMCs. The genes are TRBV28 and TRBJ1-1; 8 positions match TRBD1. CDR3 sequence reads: CASSSGGGGNTEAFF. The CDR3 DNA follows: TGTGCCAGCAGCTCAGGGGGCGGGGGAAACACTGAAGCTTTCTTT.